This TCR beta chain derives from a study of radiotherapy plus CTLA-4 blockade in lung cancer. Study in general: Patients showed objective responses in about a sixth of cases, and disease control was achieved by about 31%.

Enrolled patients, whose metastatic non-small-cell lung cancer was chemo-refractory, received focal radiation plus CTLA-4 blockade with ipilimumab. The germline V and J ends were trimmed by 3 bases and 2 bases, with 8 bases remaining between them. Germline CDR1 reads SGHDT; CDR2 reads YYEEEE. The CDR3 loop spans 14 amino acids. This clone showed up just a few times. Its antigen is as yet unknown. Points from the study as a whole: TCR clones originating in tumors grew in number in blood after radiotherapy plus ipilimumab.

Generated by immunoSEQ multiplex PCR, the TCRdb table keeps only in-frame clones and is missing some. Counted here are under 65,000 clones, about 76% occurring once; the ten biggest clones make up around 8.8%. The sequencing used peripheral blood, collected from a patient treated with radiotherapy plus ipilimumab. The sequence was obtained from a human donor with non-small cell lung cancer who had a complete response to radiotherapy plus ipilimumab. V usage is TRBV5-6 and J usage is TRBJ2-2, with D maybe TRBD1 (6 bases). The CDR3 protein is CASSWGQNTGELFF. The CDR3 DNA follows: TGTGCCAGCAGCTGGGGACAAAACACCGGGGAGCTGTTTTTT.